What follows are 32 T cell receptor beta chains derived from one specimen sequenced in a study of blood T cell repertoires in COVID-19. Clones were read by immunoSEQ multiplex PCR, and TCRdb kept only the in-frame ones, dropping some. The sample holds roughly 400,000 clones, approximately 87% seen once. Sequenced input: PBMCs or T cells enriched from blood (not recorded which). The source of these receptors is a woman in her fifties or sixties who had recovered from COVID-19.

In nucleotides, the CDR3 is TGCGCCAGCAGTCAATCGGATCAAGGGGGCATGCAGCCCCAGCATTTT. Translating gives CASSQSDQGGMQPQHF. V usage is TRBV23-1 and J usage is TRBJ1-5; TRBD1 matches 7 bases. TRBV23-1 is treated as an ORF (open reading frame) with a function not yet certain. The junction had 9 bases not matched to a gene; V was cut back by 0 bases and J by 7 bases. The CDR3 has 16 residues.

J is TRBJ1-2 and V is TRBV2; TRBD1 might be the D (6 bases). The CDR3 consists of 13 residues. V was shortened by 5 bases and J by 8 bases, with 15 bases between the two germline ends. In germline, CDR1 is SNHLY, CDR2 FYNNEI. CDR3 sequence (DNA): TGTGCCAGCAGTTCAAGCACAGGGTGGGGCTACACCTTC. It is translated as CASSSSTGWGYTF.

The chain couples TRBV5-1 to TRBJ2-3; 9 bases are a match to TRBD2. V shed 3 bases, J shed 0 bases, and the junction held 2 bases outside the gene matches. Germline values: CDR1 SGHRS, CDR2 YFSETQ. There are 15 residues in the CDR3. As DNA, the CDR3 is TGCGCCAGCAGCTCCCTAGCGGGGAGCACAGATACGCAGTATTTT. It codes for CASSSLAGSTDTQYF.

In this sample, this clone turned up once. The chain employs TRBV2 and TRBJ1-5; D unresolved. V dropped 5 bases and J dropped 6 bases, with 11 bases sitting between them. Per the germline V gene, CDR1 is SNHLY and CDR2 is FYNNEI. The CDR3 runs 13 residues. CDR3 region: CASSPESFQPQHF. The DNA of the CDR3 is TGTGCCAGCAGTCCGGAGTCGTTTCAGCCCCAGCATTTT.

The chain couples TRBV24-1 to TRBJ2-2; D is possibly TRBD2 (6 bases). V dropped 4 bases and J dropped 6 bases, with 11 bases sitting between them. This CDR3 has 14 residues. Germline-derived CDR1 and CDR2 are KGHDR and SFDVKD. The DNA of the CDR3 is TGTGCCACCAGTGACCGGACTATTTCCGGGGAGCTGTTTTTT. Amino acid sequence: CATSDRTISGELFF.

CDR3 residues: CASSPGFGGFHEQYF. The CDR3 DNA reads TGCGCCAGCAGCCCGGGGTTCGGGGGTTTCCACGAGCAGTACTTC. The J gene is TRBJ2-7, the V gene TRBV5-1; maybe TRBD2 (6 bases). The germline V gene encodes CDR1 SGHRS and CDR2 YFSETQ. This CDR3 spans 15 amino acids. Trimming pared 4 bases from V and 5 bases from J, leaving 19 bases between.

The chain recombines TRBV28 with TRBJ1-1; D remains ambiguous. Germline values: CDR1 MDHEN, CDR2 SYDVKM. Between the trimmed V and J ends, which lost 8 bases and 4 bases, there was a span of 11 bases. The CDR3 runs 12 residues. Written as DNA, the CDR3 is TGTGCCAGCCGTAATACAGTCACTGAAGCTTTCTTT. This sequence encodes CASRNTVTEAFF.

The chain carries TRBV28 and TRBJ2-7; D unresolved. In germline, CDR1 is MDHEN, CDR2 SYDVKM. The CDR3 is made up of 11 amino acids. V was cut by 4 bases and J by 4 bases, with 5 bases left in between. The CDR3 nucleotides are TGTGCCAGCAGTTCAGAATACGAGCAGTACTTC. Translated, it gives CASSSEYEQYF.

The chain has TRBV30 and TRBJ1-2, with a weak D call TRBD1 (6 bases). This CDR3 region has 18 residues. The V gene's germline CDR1 is GTSNPN and CDR2 SVGIG (reference sequence). V dropped 4 bases and J dropped 4 bases, with 28 bases sitting between them. The CDR3 sequence: CAWKLSMVQGLGIYGYTF. CDR3 nucleotides: TGTGCCTGGAAACTCTCCATGGTACAGGGCTTGGGGATCTATGGCTACACCTTC. Based on the CDR3 plus reference TRBV30 and TRBJ1-2, the full variable domain is SQTIHQWPATLVQPVGSPLSLECTVEGTSNPNLYWYRQAAGRGLQLLFYSVGIGQISSEVPQNLSASRPQDRQFILSSKKLLLSDSGFYLCAWKLSMVQGLGIYGYTFGSGTRLTVV.

The rearrangement links TRBV28 to TRBJ2-1, with D possibly being TRBD1 (5 bases). This CDR3 spans 13 amino acids. Germline CDR1 and CDR2: MDHEN and SYDVKM. Trimming removed 6 bases from V and 4 bases from J, with 10 bases in between. This CDR3 is CASRPDRYNEQFF. CDR3 nucleotide sequence: TGTGCCAGCAGACCCGACAGATACAATGAGCAGTTCTTC. The complete variable domain, with remaining parts taken from reference TRBV28 and TRBJ2-1, reads DVKVTQSSRYLVKRTGEKVFLECVQDMDHENMFWYRQDPGLGLRLIYFSYDVKMKEKGDIPEGYSVSREKKERFSLILESASTNQTSMYLCASRPDRYNEQFFGPGTRLTVL.

This clone appeared a single time. The chain employs TRBV7-9 and TRBJ1-6; D unresolved. Germline-derived CDR1 and CDR2 are SEHNR and FQNEAQ (reference sequence). This CDR3 is built from 13 residues. V lost 1 base, J lost 9 bases, and 7 bases lay in between. CDR3 in DNA: TGTGCCAGCAGCTTAGGAGAAGCTTCACCCCTCCACTTT. Protein sequence: CASSLGEASPLHF.

The chain uses TRBV30 and TRBJ1-4; 7 bases align to TRBD1. Germline values: CDR1 GTSNPN, CDR2 SVGIG (reference sequence). With V trimmed by 4 bases and J by 3 bases, 2 bases remained unmatched. The CDR3 sequence is 13 residues long. CDR3 DNA sequence: TGTGCCTGGACAGACAGGGCTAATGAAAAACTGTTTTTT. Translated, it gives CAWTDRANEKLFF.

This clone was detected once. In the same sample, other DNA sequences code for this CDR3. The J gene is TRBJ2-7, the V gene TRBV7-9; tentative D call: TRBD1 (6 bases). The V gene lost 4 bases and the J gene lost 0 bases, with 10 bases spanning the gap. This CDR3 is 14 amino acids long. From germline, CDR1 is SEHNR and CDR2 FQNEAQ (reference sequence). CDR3 in amino acids: CASSSTGSSYEQYF. CDR3 DNA: TGTGCCAGCAGCTCGACAGGAAGCTCCTACGAGCAGTACTTC.

This clone was counted a single time. The rearrangement uses TRBV24-1 and TRBJ2-7; unclear D gene. Trimming stripped 5 bases from V and 2 bases from J, with 9 bases between. Germline-derived CDR1 and CDR2 are KGHDR and SFDVKD. The CDR3 covers 13 residues. CDR3 in DNA: TGTGCCACCAGTGGGCCAGAGGCCTACGAGCAGTACTTC. This sequence encodes CATSGPEAYEQYF.

This chain links TRBV24-1 with TRBJ2-1; TRBD2 might be the D (6 bases). The CDR3 has 15 residues. The germline V gene has CDR1 KGHDR and CDR2 SFDVKD. Trimming shortened V by 4 bases and J by 9 bases, and 18 bases separated the two germline ends. For the CDR3, the DNA is TGTGCCACCAGTGAACCCGGCGGGGCTGTTGTTGAGCAGTTCTTC. Encoded protein: CATSEPGGAVVEQFF.

The rearrangement links TRBV28 to TRBJ1-2, with no clear D. The CDR3 loop spans 12 amino acids. Germline V CDR1 and CDR2: MDHEN, SYDVKM. The V gene lost 8 bases and the J gene lost 6 bases, with 13 bases spanning the gap. CDR3 region: CASRTGRHGYTF. The CDR3 DNA sequence: TGTGCCAGCCGCACCGGGAGACATGGCTACACCTTC.

The chain carries TRBV7-2 and TRBJ2-6; tentative D call: TRBD2 (5 bases). The length of the CDR3 is 19 residues. Germline values: CDR1 SGHTA, CDR2 FQGNSA. The V and J ends lost 5 bases and 0 bases respectively, with 20 bases between them. Written as DNA, the CDR3 is TGTGCCAGCAGCCGCACCACGGGGAACCTTCTCTCTGGGGCCAACGTCCTGACTTTC. It yields the protein CASSRTTGNLLSGANVLTF.

The genes are TRBV19 and TRBJ2-7, with 9 bases lining up with TRBD1. The CDR3 has 14 residues. Trimming at V came to 6 bases and at J to 4 bases, leaving 7 bases not matched to a gene. CDR1 and CDR2 (germline): LNHDA, SQIVND (reference sequence). DNA of the CDR3: TGTGCCAGTAGCCCCCCGGACAGGGGATACGAGCAGTACTTC. Translated: CASSPPDRGYEQYF.

This clone was counted once. This chain uses TRBV21-1 with TRBJ1-5; the D call in the table, TRBD1, was not verified against the DNA. TRBV21-1 is an annotated pseudogene. The CDR3 runs to 15 residues. The CDR3 sequence: CASSIRTDEDQPQHF. The CDR3 coding sequence is TGTGCCAGCAGCATTCGGACAGATGAAGATCAGCCCCAGCATTTT.

This clone was detected once. V is TRBV6-5 and J is TRBJ2-7, with TRBD1 matching 7 bases. V shed 6 bases, J shed 3 bases, and the junction held 5 bases outside the gene matches. Germline assignment: CDR1 MNHEY and CDR2 SVGAGI. The CDR3 consists of 13 residues. The CDR3 nucleotides are TGTGCCAGCAGGGGACAGAGTTACTACGAGCAGTACTTC. This sequence encodes CASRGQSYYEQYF.

The chain couples TRBV30 to TRBJ2-7; 8 nucleotides match TRBD1. The junction had 8 bases not matched to a gene; V was cut back by 1 base and J by 6 bases. Germline values: CDR1 GTSNPN, CDR2 SVGIG (reference sequence). The CDR3 has 14 amino acids. CDR3 nucleotides: TGTGCCTGGAGTGGCAGGACAGGGTTTTCCGAGCAGTACTTC. This gives the protein CAWSGRTGFSEQYF.

The V gene is TRBV5-1, the J gene TRBJ2-1, with 8 bases matching TRBD2. CDR1 and CDR2 (germline): SGHRS, YFSETQ. The V gene end was trimmed by 3 bases and the J gene end by 5 bases; junction bases not matched to a gene: 10. The CDR3 sequence is 16 residues long. CDR3 coding DNA: TGCGCCAGCAGCTCCAATAGCGGGGAGGTAGACAATGAGCAGTTCTTC. Translated: CASSSNSGEVDNEQFF.

This chain's CDR3 is CASSGTGQLLEKLFF. CDR3 sequence (DNA): TGTGCCAGCAGCGGTACGGGACAGCTCCTTGAAAAACTGTTTTTT. The chain employs TRBV5-6 and TRBJ1-4, with 7 bases aligning to TRBD1. The germline gives CDR1 SGHDT, CDR2 YYEEEE. V dropped 4 bases and J dropped 7; count of bases not matched to a gene: 10. The CDR3 loop spans 15 amino acids.

This sequence joins TRBV5-1 and TRBJ1-1, with 10 bases identical to TRBD1. J lost 1 base, V lost 4 bases, and 4 bases had no gene match. This CDR3 region has 15 residues. The V gene's germline CDR1 is SGHRS and CDR2 YFSETQ. Here the CDR3 reads CASSPGQGRNTEAFF. The CDR3 DNA reads as TGCGCCAGCAGCCCGGGACAGGGGCGGAACACTGAAGCTTTCTTT.

V is TRBV19 and J is TRBJ1-6, with D perhaps TRBD1 (5 bases). The CDR3 totals 14 residues. The V and J ends lost 1 base and 8 bases respectively, with 9 bases between them. Germline loops: CDR1 LNHDA, CDR2 SQIVND (reference sequence). CDR3 protein: CASSIGGADSPLHF. Written as DNA, the CDR3 is TGTGCCAGTAGTATAGGGGGCGCGGATTCACCCCTCCACTTT.

V is TRBV27 and J is TRBJ1-1; D is possibly TRBD1 (6 bases). Germline assignment: CDR1 MNHEY and CDR2 SMNVEV (reference sequence). The CDR3 totals 12 residues. Trimming left V 4 bases short and J 10 bases short, with 13 bases between. CDR3 protein: CASSSYRARAFF. CDR3 bases: TGTGCCAGCAGTTCATACAGGGCCCGAGCTTTCTTT.

The gene calls are TRBV6-1 and TRBJ1-2, with D hard to call. Germline V gene sequence: CDR1 MNHNS, CDR2 SASEGT. The V gene lost 0 bases and the J gene lost 6 bases, with 8 bases spanning the gap. The CDR3 is made up of 13 amino acids. DNA for the CDR3: TGTGCCAGCAGTGAAGCGGTACGGGATGGCTACACCTTC. Residues: CASSEAVRDGYTF.

This chain connects TRBV3-1 (or the pseudogene TRBV3-2) to TRBJ1-2, with D possibly matching TRBD1 (5 bases). This CDR3 contains 16 residues. CDR1 LGHDT and CDR2 YNNKEL come from the germline V gene (reference sequence). The V gene lost 0 bases and the J gene lost 6 bases, with 17 bases spanning the gap. The CDR3 protein is CASSQDLVGRANGYTF. The CDR3 region has the DNA TGTGCCAGCAGCCAAGATCTGGTAGGCAGGGCGAATGGCTACACCTTC.

V is TRBV19 and J is TRBJ2-7; 11 nucleotides line up with TRBD2. Germline lookup yields CDR1 LNHDA and CDR2 SQIVND (reference sequence). V was pared by 5 bases and J by 4 bases, with 4 bases of the junction left unmatched. CDR3 length: 14 residues. CDR3 sequence (DNA): TGTGCCAGTAGTGCACTAGCGGGGGCTTACGAGCAGTACTTC. It encodes CASSALAGAYEQYF.

The chain is built from TRBV29-1 and TRBJ1-2; TRBD1 agrees at 8 bases. The trim removed 4 bases at V and 5 bases at J, leaving 3 bases unmatched. This CDR3 is built from 12 residues. CDR1 and CDR2 from the germline V gene are SQVTM and ANQGSEA. Written as DNA, the CDR3 is TGCAGCGTTGTGACAGGGGCTTATGGCTACACCTTC. Translated: CSVVTGAYGYTF.

This chain connects TRBV6-5 to TRBJ2-7; maybe TRBD1 (6 bases). The V and J ends lost 6 bases and 1 base respectively, with 13 bases between them. The CDR3 totals 14 residues. Germline V gives CDR1 MNHEY, CDR2 SVGAGI. CDR3 amino acids: CASSPRDTSYEQYF. The CDR3 nucleotides are TGTGCCAGCAGCCCCCGGGACACATCCTACGAGCAGTACTTC.

V gene TRBV7-2 combines with J gene TRBJ2-2; TRBD2 agrees at 14 bases. This CDR3 region has 16 residues. Per the germline V gene, CDR1 is SGHTA and CDR2 is FQGNSA. Trimming cost V 3 bases and J 4 bases; bases outside gene matches: 1. This chain's CDR3 is CASSLTSGGATGELFF. The CDR3 bases are TGTGCCAGCAGCTTGACTAGCGGGGGGGCCACCGGGGAGCTGTTTTTT.